This T cell receptor beta chain is drawn from a study of blood T cell repertoires in COVID-19. In this sample, this clone turned up many times. The length of the CDR3 is 14 residues. V shed 4 bases and J shed 4 bases, with 11 bases lying between them. Germline V lookup: CDR1 SGHVS, CDR2 FQNEAQ. TCRdb keeps only in-frame clones here, not all; method: immunoSEQ multiplex PCR. Of about 190,000 clones listed, 78% are singletons. This receptor was identified in a woman over 75 with active or convalescent COVID-19. The rearrangement uses TRBV7-8 and TRBJ1-5, with a tentative D call TRBD1 (5 bases). The source material was peripheral blood. The CDR3 loop is CASSSDRGNQPQHF. As DNA, the CDR3 is TGTGCCAGCAGCTCCGACAGAGGAAATCAGCCCCAGCATTTT.